Sequencing of this T cell receptor beta chain was carried out in a study of CD4 T cell repertoires in COVID-19. Generated by immunoSEQ multiplex PCR, the TCRdb table keeps only in-frame clones and is missing some. The sample includes approximately 24,000 clones, more than 85% seen only once; the top ten take about 0.66%. The memory T cells were sequenced right after ex vivo isolation, without culture. V lost 6 bases and J lost 2, with 8 bases in between. Germline CDR1 is SGHRS and CDR2 is YFSETQ. CDR3 length: 12 residues. This rearrangement joins TRBV5-1 to TRBJ2-5; D gene ambiguous. The origin of this receptor is a human donor who had COVID-19. This sample comprised circulating follicular helper CD4+ T cells (cTfh) from blood, obtained before the COVID-19 pandemic. The DNA for the CDR3 is TGCGCCAGCACCGACTCGCAAGAGACCCAGTACTTC. Translating it yields CASTDSQETQYF.